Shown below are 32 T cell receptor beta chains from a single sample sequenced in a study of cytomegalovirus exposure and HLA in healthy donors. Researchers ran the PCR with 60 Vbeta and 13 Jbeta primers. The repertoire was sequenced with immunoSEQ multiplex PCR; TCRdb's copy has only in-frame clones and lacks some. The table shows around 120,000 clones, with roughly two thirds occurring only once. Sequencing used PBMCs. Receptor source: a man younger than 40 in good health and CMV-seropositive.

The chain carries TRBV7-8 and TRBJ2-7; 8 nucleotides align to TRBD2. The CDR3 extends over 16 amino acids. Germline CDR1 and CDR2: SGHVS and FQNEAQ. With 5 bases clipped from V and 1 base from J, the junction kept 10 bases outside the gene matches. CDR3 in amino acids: CASSIPTSGLSYEQYF. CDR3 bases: TGTGCCAGCAGCATACCCACTAGCGGCCTTTCCTACGAGCAGTACTTC.

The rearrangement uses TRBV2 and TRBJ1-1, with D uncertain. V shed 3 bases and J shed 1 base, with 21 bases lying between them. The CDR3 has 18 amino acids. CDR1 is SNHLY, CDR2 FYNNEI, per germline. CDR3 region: CASSESPTLGSSNTEAFF. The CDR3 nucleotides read TGTGCCAGCAGTGAGTCCCCGACTCTAGGTTCGTCGAACACTGAAGCTTTCTTT.

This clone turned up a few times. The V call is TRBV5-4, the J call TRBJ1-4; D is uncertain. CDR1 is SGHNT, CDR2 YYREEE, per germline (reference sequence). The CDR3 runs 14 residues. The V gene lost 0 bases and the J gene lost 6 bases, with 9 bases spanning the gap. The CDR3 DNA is TGTGCCAGCAGCTTGGCTCTGCAGGATGAAAAACTGTTTTTT. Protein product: CASSLALQDEKLFF.

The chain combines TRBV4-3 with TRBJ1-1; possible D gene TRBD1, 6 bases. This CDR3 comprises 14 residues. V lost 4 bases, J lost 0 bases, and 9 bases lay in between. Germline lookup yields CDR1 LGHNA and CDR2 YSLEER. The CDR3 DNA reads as TGCGCCAGCAGCCCTTGGACAGTGAACACTGAAGCTTTCTTT. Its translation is CASSPWTVNTEAFF.

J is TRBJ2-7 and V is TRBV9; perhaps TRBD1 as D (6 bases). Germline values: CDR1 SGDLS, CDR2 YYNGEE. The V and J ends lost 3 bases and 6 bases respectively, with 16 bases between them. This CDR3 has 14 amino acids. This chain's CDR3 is CASSARTGSPEQYF. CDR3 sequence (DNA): TGTGCCAGCAGCGCCAGAACAGGGTCCCCCGAGCAGTACTTC.

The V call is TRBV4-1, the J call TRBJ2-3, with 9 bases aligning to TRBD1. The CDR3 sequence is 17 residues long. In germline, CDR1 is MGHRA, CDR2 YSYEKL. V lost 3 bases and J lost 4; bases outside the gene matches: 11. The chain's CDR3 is CASSHLFGTGRADTQYF. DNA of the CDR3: TGCGCCAGCAGCCATCTTTTCGGGACAGGGAGGGCAGATACGCAGTATTTT.

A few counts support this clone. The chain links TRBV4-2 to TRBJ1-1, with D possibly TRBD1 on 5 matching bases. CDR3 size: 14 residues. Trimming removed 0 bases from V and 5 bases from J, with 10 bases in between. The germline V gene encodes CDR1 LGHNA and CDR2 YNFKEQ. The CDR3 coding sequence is TGTGCCAGCAGCCAAGATCGGGCAGGGACTGAAGCTTTCTTT. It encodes CASSQDRAGTEAFF.

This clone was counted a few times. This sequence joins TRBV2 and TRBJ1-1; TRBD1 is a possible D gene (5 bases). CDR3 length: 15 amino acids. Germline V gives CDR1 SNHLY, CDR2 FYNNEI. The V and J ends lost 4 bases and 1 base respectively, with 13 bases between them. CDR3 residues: CASSVGQAQNTEAFF. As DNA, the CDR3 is TGTGCCAGCAGTGTGGGGCAGGCCCAGAACACTGAAGCTTTCTTT. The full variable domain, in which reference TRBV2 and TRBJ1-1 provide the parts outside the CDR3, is EPEVTQTPSHQVTQMGQEVILRCVPISNHLYFYWYRQILGQKVEFLVSFYNNEISEKSEIFDDQFSVERPDGSNFTLKIRSTKLEDSAMYFCASSVGQAQNTEAFFGQGTRLTVV.

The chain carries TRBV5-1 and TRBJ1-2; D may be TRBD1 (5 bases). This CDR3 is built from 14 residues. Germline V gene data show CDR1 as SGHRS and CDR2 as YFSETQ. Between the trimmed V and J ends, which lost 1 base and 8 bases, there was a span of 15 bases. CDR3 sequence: CASSLKGQAGGYTF. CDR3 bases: TGCGCCAGCAGCTTGAAGGGGCAGGCAGGAGGCTACACCTTC. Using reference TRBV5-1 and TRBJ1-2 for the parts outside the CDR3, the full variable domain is KAGVTQTPRYLIKTRGQQVTLSCSPISGHRSVSWYQQTPGQGLQFLFEYFSETQRNKGNFPGRFSGRQFSNSRSEMNVSTLELGDSALYLCASSLKGQAGGYTFGSGTRLTVV.

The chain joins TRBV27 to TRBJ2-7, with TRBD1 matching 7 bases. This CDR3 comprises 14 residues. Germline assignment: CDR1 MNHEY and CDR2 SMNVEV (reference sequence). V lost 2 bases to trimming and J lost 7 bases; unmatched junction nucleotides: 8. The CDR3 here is CASSLGGNRGEQYF. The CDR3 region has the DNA TGTGCCAGCAGTTTAGGGGGAAACAGGGGAGAGCAGTACTTC.

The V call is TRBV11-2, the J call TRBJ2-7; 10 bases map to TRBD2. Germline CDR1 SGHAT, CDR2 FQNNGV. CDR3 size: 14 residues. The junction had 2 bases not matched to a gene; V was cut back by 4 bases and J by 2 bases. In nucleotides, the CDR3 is TGTGCCAGCAGCTCAACTAGCGGGACCTACGAGCAGTACTTC. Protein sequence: CASSSTSGTYEQYF.

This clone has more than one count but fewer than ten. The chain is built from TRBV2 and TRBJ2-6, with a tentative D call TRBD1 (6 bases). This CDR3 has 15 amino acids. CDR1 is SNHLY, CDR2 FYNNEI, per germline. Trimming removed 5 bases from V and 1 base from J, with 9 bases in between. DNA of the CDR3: TGTGCCAGCAGTATTGACAGGTCTGGGGCCAACGTCCTGACTTTC. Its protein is CASSIDRSGANVLTF.

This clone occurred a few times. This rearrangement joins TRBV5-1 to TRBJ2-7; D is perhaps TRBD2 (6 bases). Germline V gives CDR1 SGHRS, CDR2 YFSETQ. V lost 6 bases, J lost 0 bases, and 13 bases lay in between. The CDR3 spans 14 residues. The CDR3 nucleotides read TGCGCCAGCAAAAGGGACTTCAACTCCTACGAGCAGTACTTC. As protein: CASKRDFNSYEQYF.

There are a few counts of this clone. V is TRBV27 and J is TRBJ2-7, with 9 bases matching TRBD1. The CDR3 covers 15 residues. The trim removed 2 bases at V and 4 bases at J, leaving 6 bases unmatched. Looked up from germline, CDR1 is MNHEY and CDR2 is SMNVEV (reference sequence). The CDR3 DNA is TGTGCCAGCAGTTTAAAGGGACAGGGTCATTACGAGCAGTACTTC. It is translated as CASSLKGQGHYEQYF.

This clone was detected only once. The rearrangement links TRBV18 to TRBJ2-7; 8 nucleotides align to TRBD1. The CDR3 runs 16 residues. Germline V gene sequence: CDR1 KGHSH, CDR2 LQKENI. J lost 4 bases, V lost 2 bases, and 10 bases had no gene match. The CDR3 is CASSPSGQGEGYEQYF. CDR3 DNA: TGTGCCAGCTCACCATCTGGACAGGGAGAGGGGTACGAGCAGTACTTC. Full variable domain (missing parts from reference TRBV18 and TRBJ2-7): NAGVMQNPRHLVRRRGQEARLRCSPMKGHSHVYWYRQLPEEGLKFMVYLQKENIIDESGMPKERFSAEFPKEGPSILRIQQVVRGDSAAYFCASSPSGQGEGYEQYFGPGTRLTVT.

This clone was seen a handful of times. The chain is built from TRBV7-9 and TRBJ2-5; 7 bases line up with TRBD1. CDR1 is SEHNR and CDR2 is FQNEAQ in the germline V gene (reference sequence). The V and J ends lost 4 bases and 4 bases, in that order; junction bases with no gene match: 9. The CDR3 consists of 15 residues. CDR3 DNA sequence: TGTGCCAGCAGCTCTCACCAGACAGGGCGAGAGACCCAGTACTTC. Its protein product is CASSSHQTGRETQYF.

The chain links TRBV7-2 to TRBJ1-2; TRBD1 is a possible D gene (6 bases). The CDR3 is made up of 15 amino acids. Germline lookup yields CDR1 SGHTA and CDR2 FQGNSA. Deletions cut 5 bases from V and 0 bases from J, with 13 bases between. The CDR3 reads CASSPSTGANYGYTF. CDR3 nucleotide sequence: TGTGCCAGCAGCCCCTCGACAGGTGCTAACTATGGCTACACCTTC.

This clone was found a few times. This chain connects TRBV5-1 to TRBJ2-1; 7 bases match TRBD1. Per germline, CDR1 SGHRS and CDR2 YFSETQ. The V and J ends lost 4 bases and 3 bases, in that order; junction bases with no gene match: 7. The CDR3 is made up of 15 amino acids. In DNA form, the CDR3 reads TGCGCCAGCAGCCCGATCAGGGGGAGCTACAATGAGCAGTTCTTC. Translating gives CASSPIRGSYNEQFF.

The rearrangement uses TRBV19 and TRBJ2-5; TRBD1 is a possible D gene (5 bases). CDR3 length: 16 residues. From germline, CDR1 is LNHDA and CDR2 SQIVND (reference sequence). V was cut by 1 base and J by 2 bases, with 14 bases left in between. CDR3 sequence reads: CASSIVYWTRQETQYF. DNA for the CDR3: TGTGCCAGTAGTATAGTGTACTGGACAAGACAAGAGACCCAGTACTTC.

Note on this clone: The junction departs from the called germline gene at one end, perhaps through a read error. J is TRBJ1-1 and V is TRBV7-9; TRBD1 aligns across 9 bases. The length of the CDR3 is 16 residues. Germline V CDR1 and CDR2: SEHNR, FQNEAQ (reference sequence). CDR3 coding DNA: TGTTCCAGCAGCCGGTTGGGACAGGGCCGGAACACTGAAGCTTTCTTT. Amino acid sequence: CSSSRLGQGRNTEAFF.

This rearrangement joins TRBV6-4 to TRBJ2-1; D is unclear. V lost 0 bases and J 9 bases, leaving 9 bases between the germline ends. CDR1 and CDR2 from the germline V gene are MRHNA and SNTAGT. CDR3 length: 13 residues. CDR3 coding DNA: TGTGCCAGCAGTGACTCGTCGGTCGGTGAGCAGTTCTTC. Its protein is CASSDSSVGEQFF.

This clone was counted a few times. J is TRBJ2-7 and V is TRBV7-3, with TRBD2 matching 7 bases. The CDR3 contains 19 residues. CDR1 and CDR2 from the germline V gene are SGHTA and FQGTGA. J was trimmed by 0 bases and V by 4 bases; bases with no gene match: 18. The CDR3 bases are TGTGCCAGCAGCTCCGATGGAATATATAGCGGGCCCCTCTCCTACGAGCAGTACTTC. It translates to CASSSDGIYSGPLSYEQYF.

The CDR3 is CASNPRRDFYGYTF. The CDR3 region has the DNA TGTGCCAGTAACCCTCGGCGGGACTTCTATGGCTACACCTTC. The chain couples TRBV19 to TRBJ1-2; D may be TRBD1 (5 bases). The ends were cut back, 7 bases at V and 4 bases at J, with 16 bases in the middle. The CDR3 has 14 residues. CDR1 and CDR2 from the germline V gene are LNHDA and SQIVND (reference sequence).

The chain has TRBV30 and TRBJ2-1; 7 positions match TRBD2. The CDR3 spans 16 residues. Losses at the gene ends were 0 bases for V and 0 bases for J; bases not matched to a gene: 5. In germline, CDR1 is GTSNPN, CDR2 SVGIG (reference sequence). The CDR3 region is CAWSVWGGSSYNEQFF. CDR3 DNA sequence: TGTGCCTGGAGTGTCTGGGGGGGGTCCTCCTACAATGAGCAGTTCTTC.

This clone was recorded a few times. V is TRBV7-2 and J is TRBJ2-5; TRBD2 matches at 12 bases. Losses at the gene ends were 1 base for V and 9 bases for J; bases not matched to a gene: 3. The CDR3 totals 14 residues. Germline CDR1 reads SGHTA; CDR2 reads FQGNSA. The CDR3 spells CASSLVPSGRAQYF. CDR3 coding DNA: TGTGCCAGCAGCTTAGTCCCTAGCGGGAGGGCCCAGTACTTC. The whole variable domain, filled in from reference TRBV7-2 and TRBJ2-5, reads GAGVSQSPSNKVTEKGKDVELRCDPISGHTALYWYRQSLGQGLEFLIYFQGNSAPDKSGLPSDRFSAERTGGSVSTLTIQRTQQEDSAVYLCASSLVPSGRAQYFGPGTRLLVL.

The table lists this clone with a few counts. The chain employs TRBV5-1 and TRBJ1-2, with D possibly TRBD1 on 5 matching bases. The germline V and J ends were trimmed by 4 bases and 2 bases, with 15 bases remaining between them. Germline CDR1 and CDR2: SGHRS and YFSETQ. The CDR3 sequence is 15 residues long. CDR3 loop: CASSREAGRNYGYTF. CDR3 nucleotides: TGCGCCAGCAGCCGGGAGGCAGGGAGAAACTATGGCTACACCTTC.

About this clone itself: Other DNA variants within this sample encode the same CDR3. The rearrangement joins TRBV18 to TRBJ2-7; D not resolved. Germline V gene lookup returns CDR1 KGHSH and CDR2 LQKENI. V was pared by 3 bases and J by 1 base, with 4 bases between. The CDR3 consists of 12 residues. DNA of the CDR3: TGTGCCAGCTCACCCTCTTCCTACGAGCAGTACTTC. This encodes CASSPSSYEQYF.

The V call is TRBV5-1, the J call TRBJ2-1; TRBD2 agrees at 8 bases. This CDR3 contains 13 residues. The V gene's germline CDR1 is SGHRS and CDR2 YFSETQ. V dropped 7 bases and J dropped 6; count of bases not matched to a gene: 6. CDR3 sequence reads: CASYFGTSNEQFF. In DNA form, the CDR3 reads TGCGCCAGCTACTTCGGGACTAGCAATGAGCAGTTCTTC.

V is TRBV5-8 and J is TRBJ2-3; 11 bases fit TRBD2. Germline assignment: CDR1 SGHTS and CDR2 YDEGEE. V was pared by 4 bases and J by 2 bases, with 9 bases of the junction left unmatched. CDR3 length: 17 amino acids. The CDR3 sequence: CASSQGLADDYTDTQYF. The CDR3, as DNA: TGTGCCAGCAGCCAGGGACTAGCGGATGATTACACAGATACGCAGTATTTT.

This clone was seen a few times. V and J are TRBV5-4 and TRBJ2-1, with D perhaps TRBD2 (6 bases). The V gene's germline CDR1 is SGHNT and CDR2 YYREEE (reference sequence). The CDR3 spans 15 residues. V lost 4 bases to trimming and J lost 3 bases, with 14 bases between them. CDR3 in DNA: TGTGCCAGCAGCGCCTTAGCGGAAAACTACAATGAGCAGTTCTTC. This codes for CASSALAENYNEQFF.

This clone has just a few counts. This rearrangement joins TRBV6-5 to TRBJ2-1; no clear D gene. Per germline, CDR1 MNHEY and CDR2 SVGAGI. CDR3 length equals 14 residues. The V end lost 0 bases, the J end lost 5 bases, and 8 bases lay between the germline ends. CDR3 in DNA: TGTGCCAGCAGTTACTCGAAACTCCACAATGAGCAGTTCTTC. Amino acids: CASSYSKLHNEQFF.

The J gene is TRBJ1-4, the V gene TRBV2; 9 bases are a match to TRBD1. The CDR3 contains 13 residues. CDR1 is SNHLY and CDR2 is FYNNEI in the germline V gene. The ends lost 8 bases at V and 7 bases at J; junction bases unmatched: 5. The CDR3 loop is CASYRGLFEKLFF. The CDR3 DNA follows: TGTGCCAGCTACAGGGGGCTTTTTGAAAAACTGTTTTTT.